Listed below are T cell receptor beta chains from one sample, sequenced in a study of beta chain features in type 1 diabetes. The protocol was immunoSEQ multiplex PCR, while the TCRdb copy is restricted to in-frame clones and leaves out a portion. This repertoire shows under 800,000 clones, around a sixth found once; its top ten account for about 0.087%. Source material: naive CD4+ T cells from blood. The source is a man aged 18 to 29 in good health. The CDR3 runs from the conserved cysteine through the conserved F or W. The D gene is left open where the match is weak. The listing skips clone size in some rows; elsewhere it reads once, few, many or a size class.

D	J	size	V	DNA	CDR3
NA	TRBJ1-1	few	TRBV11-2	NA	CASSSSVPPREAFF
NA	TRBJ2-3	NA	TRBV29-1	TGCAGCGTTGGACCCCGGGGGCGACAGGGAACCACAGATACGCAGTATTTT	CSVGPRGRQGTTDTQYF
TRBD2	TRBJ2-1	NA	TRBV2	TGTGCCAGAACCAGCGGGAGCTCCTACAATGAGCAGTTCTTC	CARTSGSSYNEQFF
TRBD1	TRBJ2-7	few	TRBV27	TGTGCCAGCACGCCCGAGACAGGGCGTAGGGAGCAGTACTTC	CASTPETGRREQYF
TRBD1	TRBJ2-1	few	TRBV7-2	TGTGCCAGCAGCTTAGTGGCAGGGGGCTACAATGAGCAGTTCTTC	CASSLVAGGYNEQFF
NA	TRBJ1-6	few	TRBV9	TGTGCCAGCAGCGTAGAAGGCGGGGGTAATTCACCCCTCCACTTT	CASSVEGGGNSPLHF
NA	TRBJ2-1	NA	TRBV5-1	TGCGCCAGCAGCTTGGTACTAGCCGCTGTCTACAATGAGCAGTTCTTC	CASSLVLAAVYNEQFF
NA	TRBJ1-1	few	TRBV28	TGTGCCAGCAGTTTAATCAGGGGTAGCACTGAAGCTTTCTTT	CASSLIRGSTEAFF
NA	TRBJ1-3	NA	TRBV6-5	TGTGCCAGCAGTGCTGGACAGCTCTCTGGAAACACCATATATTTT	CASSAGQLSGNTIYF
NA	TRBJ1-1	NA	TRBV6-6	TGTGCCAGCAGCCGAACAAGGACGCCCACTGAAGCTTTCTTT	CASSRTRTPTEAFF
TRBD2	TRBJ2-7	few	TRBV7-2	TGTGCCAGCAGCCTAAGGACTAGCGGGGCCTACGAGCAGTACTTC	CASSLRTSGAYEQYF
NA	TRBJ2-1	few	TRBV7-9	TGTGCCAGCAGCTTAGGCAGGGTGGGCTTTGGTGATCAGCAGTTCTTC	CASSLGRVGFGDQQFF
TRBD2	TRBJ2-1	few	TRBV28	TGTGCCAGCACCACTCAGCGGGGCGTGACGTCCTACAATGAGCAGTTCTTC	CASTTQRGVTSYNEQFF
TRBD1	TRBJ1-1	NA	TRBV9	TGTGCCAGCAGCGCTAGGACAGGGATGAACACTGAAGCTTTCTTT	CASSARTGMNTEAFF
NA	TRBJ1-1	few	TRBV25-1	TGTGCCAGCAGTGCGGCAGGGGTTACTGAAGCTTTCTTT	CASSAAGVTEAFF
TRBD2	TRBJ2-1	few	TRBV9	TGTGCCAGCAGCGTGGGGACTAGCGGGGGGAGGAACAATGAGCAGTTCTTC	CASSVGTSGGRNNEQFF
NA	TRBJ1-1	NA	TRBV6-6	TGTGCCAGCAGTCGGGAGAGAGTTGACACCGCTGAAGCTTTCTTT	CASSRERVDTAEAFF
TRBD1	TRBJ2-3	NA	TRBV5-7	TGTGCCAGCACCGGAGGACAGGACAGGACTTCAGATACGCAGTATTTT	CASTGGQDRTSDTQYF
TRBD1	TRBJ2-3	NA	TRBV7-7	TGTGCTAGCAGCCTCAGACAGGGGAGCACAGATACGCAGTATTTT	CASSLRQGSTDTQYF
NA	TRBJ2-7	once	TRBV9	TGTGCCAGCAGCGGGACGGAAGTCCTCGAGGATCAGTACTTC	CASSGTEVLEDQYF
NA	TRBJ2-7	NA	TRBV7-2	TGTGCCAGCAGCTTAGTGGGGCCAGGCCCAACCTACGAGCAGTACTTC	CASSLVGPGPTYEQYF
NA	TRBJ1-4	few	TRBV6-1	TGTGCCAGCAGTGACGGAAGGACTAATGAAAAACTGTTTTTT	CASSDGRTNEKLFF
NA	TRBJ1-6	few	TRBV30	TGTGCCTGGAGTGTATTCGGGCGGAATTCACCCCTCCACTTT	CAWSVFGRNSPLHF
TRBD1	TRBJ1-1	few	TRBV29-1	TGCAGCGTTGTACCCCGACAGGGAGTGAACACTGAAGCTTTCTTT	CSVVPRQGVNTEAFF
NA	TRBJ2-5	NA	TRBV6-1	TGTGCCAGCAGTGGAGGAGTAGGGCCCCAAGAGACCCAGTACTTC	CASSGGVGPQETQYF
NA	TRBJ2-4	NA	TRBV15	TGTGCCACCAGCAGGACGGGAGCCAAAAACATTCAGTACTTC	CATSRTGAKNIQYF
NA	TRBJ1-5	NA	TRBV7-2	TGTGCCAGCAGCTCTTCGTACAGGGTCAATCAGCCCCAGCATTTT	CASSSSYRVNQPQHF
TRBD1	TRBJ1-4	NA	TRBV10-3	TGTGCCATCAGGGACAGGGAAGGAGAAAAACTGTTTTTT	CAIRDREGEKLFF
TRBD2	TRBJ2-3	once	TRBV9	TGTGCCAGCAGCCCATGGACTAGCGGGAGTGGGGCAGATACGCAGTATTTT	CASSPWTSGSGADTQYF
NA	TRBJ1-1	NA	TRBV28	TGTGCCAGCCGATCATACAGGGCGTGGCAAGCTTTCTTT	CASRSYRAWQAFF
NA	TRBJ2-7	NA	TRBV5-1	TGCGCCAGCAGCGGCAACACCGACCTCTCCTACGAGCAGTACTTC	CASSGNTDLSYEQYF
NA	TRBJ2-3	NA	TRBV29-1	TGCAGCGTTGAAGTGCAGGGAATCGATACGCAGTATTTT	CSVEVQGIDTQYF
NA	TRBJ2-3	few	TRBV30	TGTGCCTGGAGGGGAGGGGGCCGACTTCTGTATTTT	CAWRGGGRLLYF
NA	TRBJ1-1	few	TRBV7-9	TGTGCCAGCAGCTTAGTAGGGCCGGGTGAAGCTTTCTTT	CASSLVGPGEAFF
NA	TRBJ2-3	NA	TRBV5-1	TGCGCCAGCAGCCGACCGGCTTCTGAACGGGAGAGCACAGATACGCAGTATTTT	CASSRPASERESTDTQYF
NA	TRBJ2-6	NA	TRBV5-4	TGTGCCAGCGGCGGTGGGGCCAACGTCCTGACTTTC	CASGGGANVLTF
TRBD2	TRBJ2-1	many	TRBV10-3	TGTGCCATCAGTGACTCTAGCGGGAGGGAGTTCTTC	CAISDSSGREFF
NA	TRBJ2-7	NA	TRBV6-1	TGTGCCATCAGTGAGTCGAAATTGTGGCAGGGGCGCATCGAGCAGTACTTC	CAISESKLWQGRIEQYF
NA	TRBJ1-2	NA	TRBV19	TGTGCCAGTAACCCGGGAATCCAAAATGGCTACACCTTC	CASNPGIQNGYTF
NA	TRBJ1-5	NA	TRBV19	TGTGCCAGTAGTATTAGACCTTACAGGATCCAGCCCCAGCATTTT	CASSIRPYRIQPQHF
NA	TRBJ1-1	few	TRBV18	TGTGCCAGCTCACTTCAACAGGTGAACACTGAAGCTTTCTTT	CASSLQQVNTEAFF
TRBD1	TRBJ2-1	NA	TRBV5-1	TGCGCCAGCTACAGGGGGCTTGCGAATGAGCAGTTCTTC	CASYRGLANEQFF
NA	TRBJ1-2	few	TRBV7-2	TGTGCCAGCAGCCCTCCAAACTATGGCTACACCTTC	CASSPPNYGYTF
NA	TRBJ1-3	few	TRBV4-1	TGCGCCAGCAGCCAAGTCCCTGGCTACTCTGGAAACACCATATATTTT	CASSQVPGYSGNTIYF
TRBD2	TRBJ2-7	few	TRBV15	TGTGCCACCAAGCCTAGCGGCTTCTCCTACGAGCAGTACTTC	CATKPSGFSYEQYF